This T cell receptor (beta chain) was sequenced in a study of shared clonotypes between healthy human individuals. Across the study: Used for every donor were three CD4 naive, three CD4 memory, two CD8 naive and one CD8 memory plate.

As regards this clone: Its target is unknown.

Trimming removed 5 bases from V and 0 bases from J, with 11 bases in between. Germline V gene sequence: CDR1 SGHVS, CDR2 FQNEAQ. This CDR3 is built from 14 residues. Study observations and caveats: Donor clonotype sharing was expected to depend on sequencing depth.

The genomic DNA of each subset was split evenly across several immunoSEQ plates. TCRdb's table, derived via immunoSEQ multiplex PCR, lists solely in-frame clones and lacks some. This table holds about 1 million clones, under 80% found once. The chain combines TRBV7-8 with TRBJ2-7; D may be TRBD2 (5 bases). This TCR was recovered from a man aged 18 to 29 in good health. The sample taken for sequencing was memory CD4+ T cells sorted from blood. The subset denotes: CD45RA-negative fraction. This chain's CDR3 is CASSRAGISYEQYF. DNA for the CDR3: TGTGCCAGCAGCCGAGCCGGGATCTCCTACGAGCAGTACTTC.